The clone carrying this TCR beta chain appeared once. Its specificity is not known. Over 200 million TCR-beta sequences from 15-18 subjects were obtained in each sequencing run. Each CDR3 protein is one row after TCRdb ran MiXCR on the 5' RACE reads. In the table there are over 60,000 distinct CDR3 sequences, 4.8% of which are singletons. From 2 million PBMCs stored at -80 C, the unsorted libraries were generated. The CDR3 has 15 amino acids. Germline V gene sequence: CDR1 LGHDT, CDR2 YNNKEL (reference sequence). The V and J ends lost 5 bases and 9 bases, in that order; junction bases with no gene match: 10. The data are from a study of neurological immune-mediated disorders. Overall study findings and caveats: Phylogenetic analysis grouped 18 of 34 multiple sclerosis patients' repertoires together, suggesting a possible repertoire signature. Falling below healthy controls, multiple sclerosis showed the least TCR clonal expansion, while HTLV-1-associated myelopathy showed the most.

The chain carries TRBV3-1 and TRBJ2-1; 10 nucleotides line up with TRBD2. This clonotype was obtained from a woman between 70 and 85 years old with multiple sclerosis. Source material: PBMCs. The CDR3 nucleotides read TGTGCCAGCAGCGTCGCCAGCGGGAGGGACCCTGAGCAGTTCTTC. Its protein product is CASSVASGRDPEQFF.